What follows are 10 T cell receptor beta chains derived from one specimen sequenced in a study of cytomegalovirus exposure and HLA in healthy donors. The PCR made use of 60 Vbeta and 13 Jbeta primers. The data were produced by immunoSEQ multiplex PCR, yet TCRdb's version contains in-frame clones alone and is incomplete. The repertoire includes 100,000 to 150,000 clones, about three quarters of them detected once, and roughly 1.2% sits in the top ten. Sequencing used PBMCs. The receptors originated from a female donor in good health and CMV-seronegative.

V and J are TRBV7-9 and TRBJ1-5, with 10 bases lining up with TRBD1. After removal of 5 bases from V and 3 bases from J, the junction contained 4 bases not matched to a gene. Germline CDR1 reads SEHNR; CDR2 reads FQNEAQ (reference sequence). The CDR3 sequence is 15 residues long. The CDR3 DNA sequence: TGTGCCAGCAGCCAGACAGGGGGCGTCAATCAGCCCCAGCATTTT. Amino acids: CASSQTGGVNQPQHF.

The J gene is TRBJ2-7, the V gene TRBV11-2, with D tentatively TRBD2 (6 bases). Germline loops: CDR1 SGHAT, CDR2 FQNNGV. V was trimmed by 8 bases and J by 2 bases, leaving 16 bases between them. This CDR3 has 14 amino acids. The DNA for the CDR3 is TGTGCCAGCCGCTCGGGGGTACATGCCTACGAGCAGTACTTC. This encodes CASRSGVHAYEQYF. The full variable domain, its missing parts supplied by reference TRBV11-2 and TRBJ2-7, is EAGVAQSPRYKIIEKRQSVAFWCNPISGHATLYWYQQILGQGPKLLIQFQNNGVVDDSQLPKDRFSAERLKGVDSTLKIQPAKLEDSAVYLCASRSGVHAYEQYFGPGTRLTVT.

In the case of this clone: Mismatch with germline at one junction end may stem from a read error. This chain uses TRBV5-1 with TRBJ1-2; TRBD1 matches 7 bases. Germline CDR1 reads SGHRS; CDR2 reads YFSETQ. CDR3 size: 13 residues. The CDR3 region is CASSLAGTASGAF. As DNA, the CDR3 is TGCGCCAGCAGCTTGGCCGGGACAGCCTCGGGAGCCTTC.

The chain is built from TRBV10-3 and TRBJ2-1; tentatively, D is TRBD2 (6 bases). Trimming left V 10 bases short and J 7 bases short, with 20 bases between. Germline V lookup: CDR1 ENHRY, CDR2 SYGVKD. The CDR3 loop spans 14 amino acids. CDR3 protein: CASAAGGIGNEQFF. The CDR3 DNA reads TGTGCCAGCGCTGCTGGCGGGATAGGGAATGAGCAGTTCTTC.

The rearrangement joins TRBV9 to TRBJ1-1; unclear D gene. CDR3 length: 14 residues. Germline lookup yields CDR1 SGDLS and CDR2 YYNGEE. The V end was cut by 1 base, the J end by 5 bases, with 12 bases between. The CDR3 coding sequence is TGTGCCAGCAGCGTATCCGGAGGTAAGACTGAAGCTTTCTTT. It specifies CASSVSGGKTEAFF.

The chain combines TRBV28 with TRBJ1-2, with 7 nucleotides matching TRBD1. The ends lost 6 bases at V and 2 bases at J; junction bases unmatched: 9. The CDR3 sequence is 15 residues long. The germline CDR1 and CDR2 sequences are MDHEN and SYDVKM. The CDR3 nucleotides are TGTGCCAGCAGCCTACCAGGACAGGCGAACTATGGCTACACCTTC. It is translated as CASSLPGQANYGYTF.

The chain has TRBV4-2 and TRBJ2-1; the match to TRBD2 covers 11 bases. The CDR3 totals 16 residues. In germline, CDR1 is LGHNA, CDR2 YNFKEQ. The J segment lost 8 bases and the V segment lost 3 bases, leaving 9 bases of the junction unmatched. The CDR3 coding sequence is TGTGCCAGCAGCCACCGGACTAGCGGGCTCAGGGATGAGCAGTTCTTC. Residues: CASSHRTSGLRDEQFF.

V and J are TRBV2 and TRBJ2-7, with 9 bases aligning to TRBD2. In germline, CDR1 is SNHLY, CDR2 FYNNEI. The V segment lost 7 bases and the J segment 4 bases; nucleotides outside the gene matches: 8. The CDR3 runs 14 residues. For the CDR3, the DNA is TGTGCCAGCAAGATAGCTAGCGGGACATACGAGCAGTACTTC. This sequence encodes CASKIASGTYEQYF.

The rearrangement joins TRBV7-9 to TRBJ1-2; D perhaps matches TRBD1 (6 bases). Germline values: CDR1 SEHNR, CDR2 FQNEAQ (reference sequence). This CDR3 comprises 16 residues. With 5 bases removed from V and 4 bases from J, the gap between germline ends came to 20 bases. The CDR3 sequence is CASSSRDTLFPYGYTF. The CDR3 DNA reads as TGTGCCAGCAGCAGCCGGGACACCCTGTTTCCCTATGGCTACACCTTC.

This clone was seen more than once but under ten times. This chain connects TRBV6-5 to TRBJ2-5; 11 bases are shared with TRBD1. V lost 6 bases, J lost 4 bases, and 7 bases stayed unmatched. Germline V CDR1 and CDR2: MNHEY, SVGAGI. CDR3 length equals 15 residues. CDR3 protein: CASSLDRGQSETQYF. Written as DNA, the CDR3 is TGTGCCAGCAGCCTGGACAGGGGGCAATCAGAGACCCAGTACTTC.